A single sample gave rise to the 28 T cell receptor beta chains below, sequenced in a study of cytomegalovirus exposure and HLA in healthy donors. Only in-frame clones appear in the TCRdb table, and some are missing; sequencing was by immunoSEQ multiplex PCR. The sample shows approximately 160,000 clones, roughly nine tenths of them seen only once. The sequenced sample was PBMCs. These receptors were taken from a woman under 30 in good health and CMV-seropositive.

This clone was observed once. The junction shows a germline mismatch at one end, possibly a read error. The rearrangement links TRBV6-4 to TRBJ2-7; D uncertain. The V gene's germline CDR1 is MRHNA and CDR2 SNTAGT. This CDR3 contains 14 residues. Here the CDR3 reads CASSYSTGEDEQYF. The CDR3 bases are TGTGCCAGCAGTTACTCGACGGGTGAGGACGAGCAGTACTTC.

This rearrangement joins TRBV7-2 to TRBJ2-2; D is undetermined. The CDR3 is 16 amino acids. Trimming left V 1 base short and J 0 bases short, with 9 bases between. Germline CDR1 SGHTA, CDR2 FQGNSA. This CDR3 is CASSLVSGANTGELFF. CDR3 bases: TGTGCCAGCAGCTTAGTTTCCGGAGCGAACACCGGGGAGCTGTTTTTT. Full variable domain (remainder filled in from reference TRBV7-2 and TRBJ2-2): GAGVSQSPSNKVTEKGKDVELRCDPISGHTALYWYRQSLGQGLEFLIYFQGNSAPDKSGLPSDRFSAERTGGSVSTLTIQRTQQEDSAVYLCASSLVSGANTGELFFGEGSRLTVL.

A single count supports this clone. The rearrangement joins TRBV14 to TRBJ2-2, with 8 positions matching TRBD2. Germline V lookup: CDR1 SGHDN, CDR2 FVKESK. The CDR3 has 17 amino acids. The V gene end was trimmed by 1 base and the J gene end by 6 bases; junction bases not matched to a gene: 10. DNA of the CDR3: TGTGCCAGCAGCCAAGTGTTCGCGGGAGGCGGGGCCGGGGAGCTGTTTTTT. Its translation: CASSQVFAGGGAGELFF.

This chain connects TRBV5-1 to TRBJ2-5, with 11 bases lining up with TRBD2. The CDR3 is 18 residues long. V lost 3 bases, J lost 3 bases, and 13 bases stayed unmatched. CDR1 and CDR2 from the germline V gene are SGHRS and YFSETQ. CDR3 protein: CASSSQIAGGPSKETQYF. The CDR3, as DNA: TGCGCCAGCAGCTCCCAAATAGCGGGAGGGCCTAGTAAAGAGACCCAGTACTTC. The whole variable domain, filled in from reference TRBV5-1 and TRBJ2-5, reads KAGVTQTPRYLIKTRGQQVTLSCSPISGHRSVSWYQQTPGQGLQFLFEYFSETQRNKGNFPGRFSGRQFSNSRSEMNVSTLELGDSALYLCASSSQIAGGPSKETQYFGPGTRLLVL.

The V gene is TRBV6-5, the J gene TRBJ1-2, with 8 nucleotides matching TRBD1. The CDR3 length is 15 residues. V shed 0 bases, J shed 8 bases, and the junction held 8 bases outside the gene matches. Germline V gene sequence: CDR1 MNHEY, CDR2 SVGAGI. CDR3 nucleotides: TGTGCCAGCAGTTACTCGAACAGGGGGATACAAGGCTACACCTTC. This encodes CASSYSNRGIQGYTF.

The rearrangement links TRBV7-9 to TRBJ1-2; the match to TRBD1 covers 7 bases. This CDR3 spans 14 amino acids. CDR1 and CDR2 (germline): SEHNR, FQNEAQ (reference sequence). Unmatched junction bases numbered 4, after V lost 2 bases and J lost 4 bases. CDR3 protein: CASSLPGTAYGYTF. The CDR3 DNA sequence: TGTGCCAGCAGCTTACCAGGGACAGCCTATGGCTACACCTTC.

The rearrangement links TRBV10-3 to TRBJ2-5; D may be TRBD1 (6 bases). This CDR3 has 15 amino acids. Between the trimmed V and J ends, which lost 5 bases and 5 bases, there was a span of 18 bases. Germline V gives CDR1 ENHRY, CDR2 SYGVKD. The CDR3 is CAISWTALRLETQYF. The CDR3 coding sequence is TGTGCCATCAGTTGGACAGCCCTCCGTTTGGAGACCCAGTACTTC.

The rearrangement joins TRBV9 to TRBJ2-7; TRBD1 matches at 7 bases. Germline assignment: CDR1 SGDLS and CDR2 YYNGEE. The CDR3 totals 15 residues. The trim removed 0 bases at V and 1 base at J, leaving 4 bases unmatched. The CDR3 is CASSVGGTASYEQYF. CDR3 in DNA: TGTGCCAGCAGCGTAGGAGGGACAGCTTCCTACGAGCAGTACTTC.

CDR3 sequence (DNA): TGTGCCAGCAGCGTAGGCCATGGGCAGAAGAATGAGCAGTTCTTC. It specifies CASSVGHGQKNEQFF. The chain joins TRBV9 to TRBJ2-1; D remains ambiguous. Germline CDR1 SGDLS, CDR2 YYNGEE. The CDR3 loop spans 15 amino acids. V was clipped by 0 bases and J by 7 bases, with 14 bases between them. The full variable domain, rest sourced from reference TRBV9 and TRBJ2-1, is DSGVTQTPKHLITATGQRVTLRCSPRSGDLSVYWYQQSLDQGLQFLIQYYNGEERAKGNILERFSAQQFPDLHSELNLSSLELGDSALYFCASSVGHGQKNEQFFGPGTRLTVL.

This chain's CDR3 is CASSGLAGAWDEQFF. DNA of the CDR3: TGTGCCAGCAGCGGACTAGCGGGAGCTTGGGATGAGCAGTTCTTC. The chain couples TRBV7-6 to TRBJ2-1; 13 bases are a match to TRBD2. Germline-derived CDR1 and CDR2 are SGHVS and FNYEAQ. The CDR3 length is 15 residues. Trimming took 5 bases from V and 8 from J; bases not matched to a gene: 6.

The V and J genes are TRBV9 and TRBJ2-5, with 8 bases that match TRBD2. V gave up 0 bases and J gave up 5 bases; unmatched junction bases: 6. The CDR3 covers 15 residues. Germline V gene sequence: CDR1 SGDLS, CDR2 YYNGEE. CDR3 protein: CASSVGRGGWETQYF. CDR3 DNA sequence: TGTGCCAGCAGCGTAGGTCGGGGGGGCTGGGAGACCCAGTACTTC.

The chain has TRBV28 and TRBJ1-1; D unresolved. V was cut by 4 bases and J by 0 bases, with 6 bases left in between. The V gene's germline CDR1 is MDHEN and CDR2 SYDVKM. There are 13 residues in the CDR3. The CDR3 nucleotides are TGTGCCAGCAGTTCGTACATGAACACTGAAGCTTTCTTT. Encoded protein: CASSSYMNTEAFF.

The chain has TRBV4-1 and TRBJ1-1; 8 positions match TRBD1. There are 14 residues in the CDR3. CDR1 is MGHRA and CDR2 is YSYEKL in the germline V gene. V shed 0 bases and J 5 bases; nucleotides not matched to a gene: 2. The CDR3 DNA reads as TGCGCCAGCAGCCAAGAAGGGACAGGAACTGAAGCTTTCTTT. Encoded protein: CASSQEGTGTEAFF.

V gene TRBV9 combines with J gene TRBJ1-2, with TRBD1 identical over 9 bases. Germline CDR1 reads SGDLS; CDR2 reads YYNGEE. This CDR3 has 17 amino acids. The V gene end was trimmed by 4 bases and the J gene end by 7 bases; junction bases not matched to a gene: 17. CDR3 bases: TGTGCCAGCAGCTCCTCGGTTTTGGGACAGGGCGGGGGTGGCTACACCTTC. This translates into CASSSSVLGQGGGGYTF.

The chain links TRBV20-1 to TRBJ2-5; D is uncertain. The CDR3 covers 11 residues. Germline V gene data show CDR1 as DFQATT and CDR2 as SNEGSKA (reference sequence). V was trimmed by 3 bases and J by 4 bases, leaving 6 bases between them. DNA of the CDR3: TGCAGTGCTAGGCTAACAGAGACCCAGTACTTC. It is translated as CSARLTETQYF.

V and J are TRBV6-5 and TRBJ2-1; possible D gene TRBD2, 6 bases. The CDR3 is 14 residues long. The germline V and J ends were trimmed by 6 bases and 4 bases, with 13 bases remaining between them. Per the germline V gene, CDR1 is MNHEY and CDR2 is SVGAGI. CDR3: CASSPGGNYNEQFF. The CDR3 coding sequence is TGTGCCAGCAGCCCCGGCGGGAATTACAATGAGCAGTTCTTC.

The CDR3 spells CASSYAGQHHEKLFF. The CDR3 DNA is TGTGCCAGCAGTTACGCTGGACAGCATCATGAAAAACTGTTTTTT. The rearrangement links TRBV6-5 to TRBJ1-4; the D gene is possibly TRBD1 (6 bases). CDR3 length equals 15 residues. Trimming took off 2 bases at V and 6 bases at J, with 13 bases between the two ends. The germline CDR1 and CDR2 sequences are MNHEY and SVGAGI.

This sequence joins TRBV4-3 and TRBJ2-7; D gene uncertain. This CDR3 is built from 17 residues. Germline-derived CDR1 and CDR2 are LGHNA and YSLEER. With 0 bases removed from V and 3 bases from J, the gap between germline ends came to 18 bases. CDR3 sequence: CASSQEESSYAVYEQYF. DNA of the CDR3: TGCGCCAGCAGCCAAGAAGAGAGTTCTTACGCCGTCTACGAGCAGTACTTC.

The chain recombines TRBV6-5 with TRBJ2-7, with D possibly being TRBD1 (6 bases). The ends were cut back, 6 bases at V and 12 bases at J, with 21 bases in the middle. Germline loops: CDR1 MNHEY, CDR2 SVGAGI. This CDR3 region has 13 residues. The CDR3 reads CASRRRNQGRRYF. CDR3 bases: TGTGCCAGCAGGCGGCGGAATCAGGGGCGGCGGTACTTC.

As concerns this clone: Relative to the germline gene, one junction end is altered; a read error may explain this. The chain employs TRBV10-3 and TRBJ1-1, with 10 nucleotides matching TRBD1. CDR3 length: 12 residues. From germline, CDR1 is ENHRY and CDR2 SYGVKD. CDR3 residues: CAISEGETGGVF. The CDR3 DNA reads as TGTGCCATCAGTGAGGGGGAGACAGGGGGCGTCTTT.

Comments on this clone: One end of the junction fails to match germline, which may point to a read error. The chain joins TRBV6-6 to TRBJ1-2; TRBD1 matches at 7 bases. Germline CDR1 is MNHNY and CDR2 is SVGAGI (reference sequence). This CDR3 region has 15 residues. CDR3 region: CVSRKGGLLGYGYTF. CDR3 sequence (DNA): TGTGTCAGCAGAAAAGGGGGCTTACTGGGCTATGGCTACACCTTC.

This rearrangement joins TRBV21-1 to TRBJ2-1; the table calls TRBD2, which could not be checked here. TRBV21-1 is recorded as a pseudogene. The CDR3 is 17 amino acids. CDR3 region: CASSKATSGSAYNEQFF. For the CDR3, the DNA is TGTGCCAGCAGCAAAGCGACTAGCGGGAGTGCGTACAATGAGCAGTTCTTC.

The V and J genes are TRBV4-1 and TRBJ2-7; D perhaps matches TRBD1 (6 bases). This CDR3 region has 14 residues. Germline V gene sequence: CDR1 MGHRA, CDR2 YSYEKL. V was cut by 4 bases and J by 5 bases, with 15 bases left in between. CDR3: CASSPYGTPHEQYF. In DNA, the CDR3 is TGCGCCAGCAGCCCTTACGGGACACCCCACGAGCAGTACTTC.

This clone showed up just a few times. The chain couples TRBV13 to TRBJ1-2; 8 bases match TRBD1. J was trimmed by 3 bases and V by 7 bases; bases with no gene match: 7. From germline, CDR1 is PRHDT and CDR2 FYEKMQ (reference sequence). The length of the CDR3 is 14 residues. CDR3 residues: CASTPVTGDYGYTF. As DNA, the CDR3 is TGTGCCAGCACCCCGGTGACAGGGGACTATGGCTACACCTTC.

The chain is built from TRBV19 and TRBJ2-1, with 7 bases fitting TRBD2. Trimming removed 3 bases from V and 5 bases from J; junction bases left unmatched: 1. The CDR3 consists of 13 residues. From germline, CDR1 is LNHDA and CDR2 SQIVND (reference sequence). CDR3 residues: CASSILADNEQFF. The CDR3 region has the DNA TGTGCCAGTAGTATTCTAGCGGACAATGAGCAGTTCTTC.

The chain couples TRBV7-9 to TRBJ1-1; D might be TRBD1 (6 bases). Germline V gene data show CDR1 as SEHNR and CDR2 as FQNEAQ (reference sequence). V lost 3 bases and J 8 bases, leaving 16 bases between the germline ends. The CDR3 covers 14 residues. CDR3 DNA sequence: TGTGCCAGCAGCTTCCCCGGGACACAGGACGAAGCTTTCTTT. This sequence encodes CASSFPGTQDEAFF.

This chain links TRBV30 with TRBJ2-7, with 11 nucleotides matching TRBD2. Trimming took 4 bases from V and 6 from J; bases not matched to a gene: 11. This CDR3 spans 15 amino acids. The germline V gene has CDR1 GTSNPN and CDR2 SVGIG (reference sequence). The CDR3 is CAWNVLAGGPSEQYF. CDR3 in DNA: TGTGCCTGGAATGTATTAGCGGGGGGGCCGTCCGAGCAGTACTTC.

This chain uses TRBV7-2 with TRBJ2-7, with TRBD2 identical over 9 bases. This CDR3 has 14 residues. Germline CDR1 and CDR2: SGHTA and FQGNSA. Losses at the gene ends were 8 bases for V and 2 bases for J; bases not matched to a gene: 7. The CDR3, as DNA: TGTGCCAGCGAGCCCGGCGGGGGGGCCTACGAGCAGTACTTC. This gives the protein CASEPGGGAYEQYF.